This TCR beta chain was profiled in a study of blood T cell repertoires in COVID-19. Study overall: Specimens from acute and convalescent COVID-19 originated in the United States, Italy and Spain. The analysed material was cDNA or gDNA that came from T cells, B-cell-depleted T cells, or PBMCs.

Trimming cost V 5 bases and J 1 base, with 9 bases left between them. Germline assignment: CDR1 SNHLY and CDR2 FYNNEI. The CDR3 has 14 amino acids. Sequenced by immunoSEQ multiplex PCR; TCRdb stores in-frame clones only, minus some. The table records a few hundred thousand clones, around nine tenths of them present only once. The Seattle patients, enrolled during active infection, were followed longitudinally. Sequencing input: peripheral blood. This TCR derives from a woman aged 55-70 years with COVID-19, enrolled during active disease. V gene TRBV2 combines with J gene TRBJ2-1, with D unclear. The CDR3 nucleotides read TGTGCCAGCAGTCGGTCGCAATCCTACAATGAGCAGTTCTTC. Translating it yields CASSRSQSYNEQFF. Full variable domain (remainder filled in from reference TRBV2 and TRBJ2-1): EPEVTQTPSHQVTQMGQEVILRCVPISNHLYFYWYRQILGQKVEFLVSFYNNEISEKSEIFDDQFSVERPDGSNFTLKIRSTKLEDSAMYFCASSRSQSYNEQFFGPGTRLTVL.